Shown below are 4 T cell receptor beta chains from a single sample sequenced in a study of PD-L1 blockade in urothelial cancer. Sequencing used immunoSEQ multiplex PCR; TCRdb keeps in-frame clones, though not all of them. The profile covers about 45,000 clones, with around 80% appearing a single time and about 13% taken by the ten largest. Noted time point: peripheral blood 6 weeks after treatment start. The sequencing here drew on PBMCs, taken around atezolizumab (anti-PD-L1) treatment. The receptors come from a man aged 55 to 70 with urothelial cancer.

The CDR3 is CASSTATGLEKLFF. DNA of the CDR3: TGTGCCAGTAGTACGGCGACAGGGTTGGAAAAACTGTTTTTT. The rearrangement links TRBV19 to TRBJ1-4; TRBD1 agrees at 7 bases. The CDR3 is made up of 14 amino acids. V was clipped by 4 bases and J by 8 bases; unmatched bases: 7. Germline CDR1 and CDR2: LNHDA and SQIVND (reference sequence).

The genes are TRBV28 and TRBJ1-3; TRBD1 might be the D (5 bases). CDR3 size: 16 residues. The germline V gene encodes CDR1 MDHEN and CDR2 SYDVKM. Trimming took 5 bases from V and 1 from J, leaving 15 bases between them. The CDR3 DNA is TGTGCCAGCAGTGAAAGTTCGGGGGGTTCTGGAAACACCATATATTTT. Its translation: CASSESSGGSGNTIYF.

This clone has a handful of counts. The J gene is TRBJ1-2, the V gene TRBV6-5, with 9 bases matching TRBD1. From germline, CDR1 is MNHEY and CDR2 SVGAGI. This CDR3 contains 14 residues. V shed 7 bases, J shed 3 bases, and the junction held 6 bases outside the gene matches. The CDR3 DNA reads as TGTGCCAGCAACCCGGGACAGGGACACTATGGCTACACCTTC. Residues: CASNPGQGHYGYTF.

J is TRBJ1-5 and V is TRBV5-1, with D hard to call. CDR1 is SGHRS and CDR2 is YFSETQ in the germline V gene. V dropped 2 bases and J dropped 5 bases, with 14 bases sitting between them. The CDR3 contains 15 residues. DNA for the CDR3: TGCGCCAGCAGCTTATCGGGAGGAGGGCATCAGCCCCAGCATTTT. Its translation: CASSLSGGGHQPQHF.